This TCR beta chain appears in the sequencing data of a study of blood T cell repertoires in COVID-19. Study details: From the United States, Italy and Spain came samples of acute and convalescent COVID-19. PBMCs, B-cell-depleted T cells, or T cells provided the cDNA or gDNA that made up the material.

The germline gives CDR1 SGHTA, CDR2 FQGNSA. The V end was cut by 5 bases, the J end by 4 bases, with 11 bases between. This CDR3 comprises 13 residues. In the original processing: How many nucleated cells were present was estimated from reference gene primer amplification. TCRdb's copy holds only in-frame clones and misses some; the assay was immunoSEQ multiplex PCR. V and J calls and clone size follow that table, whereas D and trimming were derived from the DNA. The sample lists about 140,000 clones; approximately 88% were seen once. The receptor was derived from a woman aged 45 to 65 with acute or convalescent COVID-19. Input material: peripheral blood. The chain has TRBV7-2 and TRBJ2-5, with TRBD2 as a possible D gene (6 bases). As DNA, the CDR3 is TGTGCCAGCAGCCGAGGAGGGGCAGAGACCCAGTACTTC. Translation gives CASSRGGAETQYF.